This passage covers 4 T cell receptor beta chains from one sample sequenced in a study of blood T cell repertoires in COVID-19 (dated by TCRdb to 2019 to 2021). The library was obtained by the immunoSEQ multiplex PCR assay. TCRdb holds this immuneACCESS table with in-frame rearrangements only. Some clones are missing; in checked studies, unresolved V genes explain under half, and the rest has no known cause. This sample comprises 70,000 to 100,000 clones, around 88% of them detected only once. The ten largest clones take up around 18% of the sample. The sample comprised peripheral blood. These receptors were taken from a woman between 55 and 75 years old with COVID-19, enrolled during active disease.

As DNA, the CDR3 is TGTGCCAGCAGCTTAGAGCTGGGGGCGCGATCTGGAACAGATACGCAGTATTTT. Residues: CASSLELGARSGTDTQYF. The V gene is TRBV13, the J gene TRBJ2-3; the D gene is possibly TRBD1 (6 bases). Germline-derived CDR1 and CDR2 are PRHDT and FYEKMQ (reference sequence). The CDR3 is made up of 18 amino acids. V lost 1 base and J lost 3, with 20 bases in between. Based on the CDR3 plus reference TRBV13 and TRBJ2-3, the full variable domain is AAGVIQSPRHLIKEKRETATLKCYPIPRHDTVYWYQQGPGQDPQFLISFYEKMQSDKGSIPDRFSAQQFSDYHSELNMSSLELGDSALYFCASSLELGARSGTDTQYFGPGTRLTVL.

The V and J genes are TRBV7-2 and TRBJ2-1, with D maybe TRBD2 (5 bases). The V end was cut by 8 bases, the J end by 1 base, with 15 bases between. Germline V CDR1 and CDR2: SGHTA, FQGNSA. This CDR3 has 15 amino acids. CDR3 loop: CASSLAGSSYNEQFF. DNA of the CDR3: TGTGCCAGCTCCCTGGCGGGCTCGTCCTACAATGAGCAGTTCTTC. Combining the CDR3 with reference TRBV7-2 and TRBJ2-1 gives the whole variable domain GAGVSQSPSNKVTEKGKDVELRCDPISGHTALYWYRQSLGQGLEFLIYFQGNSAPDKSGLPSDRFSAERTGGSVSTLTIQRTQQEDSAVYLCASSLAGSSYNEQFFGPGTRLTVL.

The rearrangement links TRBV6-2 or TRBV6-3 to TRBJ2-5; TRBD1 matches 7 bases. The V gene's germline CDR1 is MNHEY and CDR2 SVGEGT. V gave up 2 bases and J gave up 0 bases; unmatched junction bases: 6. The CDR3 has 16 residues. CDR3 nucleotide sequence: TGTGCCAGCAGTTACGTAGGGACAGTGTACCAAGAGACCCAGTACTTC. Translation: CASSYVGTVYQETQYF.

This sequence joins TRBV5-1 and TRBJ2-1, with TRBD2 as a possible D gene (6 bases). The CDR3 has 15 amino acids. V was shortened by 0 bases and J by 2 bases, with 9 bases between the two germline ends. Germline values: CDR1 SGHRS, CDR2 YFSETQ. CDR3 in DNA: TGCGCCAGCAGCTTGGTTGGCGGGACCTACAATGAGCAGTTCTTC. As protein: CASSLVGGTYNEQFF.